The present T cell receptor beta chain was sequenced within a study of blood T cell repertoires in COVID-19. As for the study in general: PBMCs, B-cell-depleted T cells, or T cells provided the cDNA or gDNA that made up the material.

In the original processing: Using reference gene primer amplification, nucleated cell counts were estimated. This table comes from immunoSEQ multiplex PCR, and its TCRdb copy is limited to in-frame clones, with some not included. V and J calls and clone size follow that table, whereas D and trimming were derived from the DNA. The sample yields 290,000 or so clones, about 89% seen once. Turning to this clone: The sample contains more than one DNA sequence encoding this CDR3.

Trimming stripped 2 bases from V and 2 bases from J, with 7 bases between. The CDR3 sequence is 14 residues long. Germline values: CDR1 WNHNN, CDR2 SYGVQD (reference sequence). The sequence derives from a woman aged 30 to 39 with COVID-19, enrolled during active disease. The chain has TRBV10-1 and TRBJ2-1, with a tentative D call TRBD2 (6 bases). Specimen: peripheral blood. The CDR3, as DNA: TGCGCCAGCAGTGAGACGGGAGCCTACAATGAGCAGTTCTTC. Translating it yields CASSETGAYNEQFF.